The 18 T cell receptor beta chains reported below all come from one sample, sequenced in a study of read filtering for tumor transcriptome and immune sequencing. This library used approximately 0.4 ug RNA and molecular barcoded adaptors spanning alpha/delta and beta/gamma chains. TCRdb re-analysed the reads in MiXCR, keeping a single row per CDR3 protein. The sample has approximately 62,000 distinct CDR3 sequences; roughly a fifth are singletons. Source material: a population of CD138-negative cells sorted from bone marrow. The receptors were sampled from a donor at least 40 years old with multiple myeloma.

Judged by abundance, this clonotype is medium-sized. V usage is TRBV20-1 and J usage is TRBJ2-1, with D perhaps TRBD2 (6 bases). Germline V gene sequence: CDR1 DFQATT, CDR2 SNEGSKA (reference sequence). This CDR3 has 13 amino acids. The DNA for the CDR3 is TGCAGCGCCGGGACTTCTTATTACAATGAGCAGTTCTTC. Protein: CSAGTSYYNEQFF.

To note about this clonotype: A much larger clone lies a single base off, so this may be a read error. The chain couples TRBV9 to TRBJ2-2; 10 bases are a match to TRBD2. V gave up 3 bases and J gave up 4 bases; unmatched junction bases: 6. Looked up from germline, CDR1 is SGDLS and CDR2 is YYNGEE. This CDR3 is built from 16 residues. CDR3 loop: CASSADLAGATGELFF. DNA for the CDR3: TGTGCCAGCAGCGCAGACCTAGCGGGGGCCACCGGGGAGCTGTTTTTT.

CDR3 residues: CASTHKEGTGRSSYEQYF. CDR3 coding DNA: TGTGCCAGCACCCACAAAGAGGGTACAGGGAGGTCCTCCTACGAGCAGTACTTC. The rearrangement links TRBV21-1 to TRBJ2-7; the D call of TRBD1 is as the table states it, not checked on the DNA. TRBV21-1 represents a pseudogene. CDR3 length: 18 amino acids.

This clonotype showed up many times. The chain joins TRBV5-1 to TRBJ2-2; 9 nucleotides agree with TRBD2. Germline CDR1 and CDR2: SGHRS and YFSETQ. J was trimmed by 1 base and V by 1 base; bases with no gene match: 5. This CDR3 spans 17 amino acids. CDR3 sequence (DNA): TGCGCCAGCAGCTTGAGGCTAGCGGGAAAGAACACCGGGGAGCTGTTTTTT. It specifies CASSLRLAGKNTGELFF.

On this clonotype: The conserved phenylalanine or tryptophan is not found at the CDR3 terminus, so this likely reflects a read error. The gene calls are TRBV20-1 and TRBJ2-3, with D possibly TRBD2 on 6 matching bases. CDR3 length: 13 amino acids. With 1 base removed from V and 4 bases from J, the gap between germline ends came to 9 bases. CDR1 and CDR2 from the germline V gene are DFQATT and SNEGSKA (reference sequence). The CDR3 loop reads CSARGRGADTQYL. The CDR3 nucleotides are TGCAGTGCTAGAGGGAGGGGAGCAGATACGCAGTATCTC.

Comment on this clonotype: A much bigger clone sits one base away, suggesting this may be a read error. V and J are TRBV6-1 and TRBJ2-1, with 7 positions matching TRBD1. Per the germline V gene, CDR1 is MNHNS and CDR2 is SASEGT. The CDR3 consists of 15 residues. CDR3 region: CASSLTGQTYYEQFF. The DNA of the CDR3 is TGTGCCAGCAGTCTGACAGGGCAAACCTACTATGAGCAGTTCTTC.

This clonotype was seen ten or more times. J is TRBJ2-1 and V is TRBV6-5; 8 bases agree with TRBD1. V dropped 5 bases and J dropped 3; count of bases not matched to a gene: 6. CDR3 length: 15 residues. Germline V CDR1 and CDR2: MNHEY, SVGAGI. The CDR3 sequence: CASSTFGTGYNEQFF. The CDR3 DNA reads TGTGCCAGCAGTACTTTCGGGACAGGCTACAATGAGCAGTTCTTC.

This clonotype has ten or more counts. The chain employs TRBV5-1 and TRBJ2-1; D might be TRBD1 (6 bases). V gave up 5 bases and J gave up 6 bases, with 18 bases separating them. Germline lookup yields CDR1 SGHRS and CDR2 YFSETQ. This CDR3 has 15 amino acids. CDR3 amino acids: CASRPQGGDLNEQFF. CDR3 bases: TGCGCCAGCAGACCACAGGGTGGGGATCTCAATGAGCAGTTCTTC.

There are many counts of this clonotype. The chain joins TRBV19 to TRBJ2-2, with TRBD2 as a possible D gene (6 bases). CDR1 is LNHDA, CDR2 SQIVND, per germline (reference sequence). V was shortened by 3 bases and J by 7 bases, with 18 bases between the two germline ends. The CDR3 length is 16 residues. The CDR3 coding sequence is TGTGCCAGTAGTATTCGATCGGGGGTTCCGCGCGGGGAGCTGTTTTTT. This codes for CASSIRSGVPRGELFF.

Ten or more counts support this clonotype. The rearrangement joins TRBV3-1 to TRBJ2-1; 11 nucleotides line up with TRBD2. The CDR3 loop spans 17 amino acids. Trimming at V came to 1 base and at J to 7 bases, leaving 9 bases not matched to a gene. Germline-derived CDR1 and CDR2 are LGHDT and YNNKEL (reference sequence). CDR3 bases: TGTGCCAGCAGCCAAGGAGATAGCGGGAGGGCCGGTAATGAGCAGTTCTTC. This sequence encodes CASSQGDSGRAGNEQFF.

This clonotype was observed a few times. The chain couples TRBV5-1 to TRBJ1-1; 8 nucleotides line up with TRBD1. CDR3 size: 15 residues. Germline-derived CDR1 and CDR2 are SGHRS and YFSETQ. V was pared by 3 bases and J by 1 base, with 5 bases of the junction left unmatched. The CDR3 sequence is CASSYRGSENTEAFF. Here the CDR3 DNA reads TGCGCCAGCAGCTACAGGGGGTCTGAGAACACTGAAGCTTTCTTT. Combining the CDR3 with reference TRBV5-1 and TRBJ1-1 gives the whole variable domain KAGVTQTPRYLIKTRGQQVTLSCSPISGHRSVSWYQQTPGQGLQFLFEYFSETQRNKGNFPGRFSGRQFSNSRSEMNVSTLELGDSALYLCASSYRGSENTEAFFGQGTRLTVV.

By sample share, this clonotype is medium-sized. The rearrangement links TRBV29-1 to TRBJ2-1; D unclear. In germline, CDR1 is SQVTM, CDR2 ANQGSEA. Between the trimmed V and J ends, which lost 7 bases and 6 bases, there was a span of 10 bases. CDR3 size: 11 residues. The CDR3 loop is CSGSFGNEQFF. The CDR3 DNA reads TGCAGCGGATCGTTTGGCAATGAGCAGTTCTTC.

This clonotype was seen repeatedly, ten times or more. The genes are TRBV19 and TRBJ1-1, with no clear D. V was shortened by 0 bases and J by 8 bases, with 10 bases between the two germline ends. CDR1 LNHDA and CDR2 SQIVND come from the germline V gene (reference sequence). CDR3 length: 13 amino acids. CDR3: CASSIDRRAEAFF. The CDR3 coding sequence is TGTGCCAGTAGTATAGATCGGCGGGCAGAAGCTTTCTTT.

The table lists this clonotype with many counts. The chain employs TRBV28 and TRBJ1-1; D remains ambiguous. CDR3 length: 16 residues. Germline V CDR1 and CDR2: MDHEN, SYDVKM. V was pared by 4 bases and J by 0 bases, with 15 bases between. CDR3: CASSSPWQLMNTEAFF. DNA of the CDR3: TGTGCCAGCAGTTCCCCGTGGCAGCTCATGAACACTGAAGCTTTCTTT. The complete variable domain, with remaining parts taken from reference TRBV28 and TRBJ1-1, reads DVKVTQSSRYLVKRTGEKVFLECVQDMDHENMFWYRQDPGLGLRLIYFSYDVKMKEKGDIPEGYSVSREKKERFSLILESASTNQTSMYLCASSSPWQLMNTEAFFGQGTRLTVV.

This clonotype has ten or more counts. The genes are TRBV5-1 and TRBJ2-5; TRBD2 matches at 10 bases. Germline V gene data show CDR1 as SGHRS and CDR2 as YFSETQ. Germline trimming cut 1 base from V and 5 bases from J; bases unmatched to any gene: 2. The length of the CDR3 is 14 residues. CDR3 region: CASSLTSGKETQYF. The CDR3 DNA reads as TGCGCCAGCAGCTTGACTAGCGGGAAGGAGACCCAGTACTTC.

This clonotype was seen repeatedly, ten times or more. The V and J genes are TRBV7-6 and TRBJ2-7; possibly TRBD1 for D (6 bases). The CDR3 runs to 15 residues. Germline V gene lookup returns CDR1 SGHVS and CDR2 FNYEAQ. V was shortened by 5 bases and J by 2 bases, with 16 bases between the two germline ends. CDR3 amino acids: CASSIDRLRTYEQYF. The CDR3 coding sequence is TGTGCCAGCAGCATTGACAGGTTAAGGACCTACGAGCAGTACTTC. The complete variable domain, with remaining parts taken from reference TRBV7-6 and TRBJ2-7, reads GAGVSQSPRYKVTKRGQDVALRCDPISGHVSLYWYRQALGQGPEFLTYFNYEAQQDKSGLPNDRFSAERPEGSISTLTIQRTEQRDSAMYRCASSIDRLRTYEQYFGPGTRLTVT.

Concerning this clonotype itself: A much more abundant neighbour one base away suggests this may be a read error. V gene TRBV20-1 combines with J gene TRBJ2-1; D ambiguous. V lost 3 bases and J lost 8, with 20 bases in between. The CDR3 sequence is 15 residues long. Per germline, CDR1 DFQATT and CDR2 SNEGSKA (reference sequence). CDR3 bases: TGCAGTGCTAGGCCCCGGGCCACCGTTTGGGATGAGCAGTTCTTC. Translation gives CSARPRATVWDEQFF.

The CDR3 sequence: CSARDRPASTQYF. Written as DNA, the CDR3 is TGCAGTGCTAGAGATAGGCCGGCAAGTACGCAGTATTTT. The chain uses TRBV20-1 and TRBJ2-3, with unresolved D. Between the trimmed V and J ends, which lost 0 bases and 8 bases, there was a span of 12 bases. Germline V lookup: CDR1 DFQATT, CDR2 SNEGSKA (reference sequence). This CDR3 comprises 13 residues.